This T cell receptor (beta chain) was sequenced for a study of blood T cell repertoires in COVID-19. Overall study: Researchers got acute and convalescent COVID-19 samples from the United States, Italy and Spain. Sample material is recorded as cDNA or gDNA derived from T cells, B-cell-depleted T cells, or PBMCs.

The CDR3 runs to 17 residues. As handled by the study authors: For nucleated cells, counts were estimated from reference gene primer amplification. Produced via immunoSEQ multiplex PCR; TCRdb's table is partial and in-frame only. D and trimming come from the DNA, and the V and J calls and clone size come from that table. Of tens of thousands of clones listed, approximately 87% are singletons. The sample consisted of peripheral blood. The source of this sequence is a woman in her fifties or sixties with acute or convalescent COVID-19. The rearrangement links TRBV12-2 to TRBJ1-2. TRBV12-2 is given as a pseudogene. This chain's CDR3 is CASRPRSAAAPNYGYTF. The CDR3 DNA sequence: TGTGCAAGTCGCCCCCGGAGCGCGGCAGCCCCTAACTATGGCTACACCTTC.